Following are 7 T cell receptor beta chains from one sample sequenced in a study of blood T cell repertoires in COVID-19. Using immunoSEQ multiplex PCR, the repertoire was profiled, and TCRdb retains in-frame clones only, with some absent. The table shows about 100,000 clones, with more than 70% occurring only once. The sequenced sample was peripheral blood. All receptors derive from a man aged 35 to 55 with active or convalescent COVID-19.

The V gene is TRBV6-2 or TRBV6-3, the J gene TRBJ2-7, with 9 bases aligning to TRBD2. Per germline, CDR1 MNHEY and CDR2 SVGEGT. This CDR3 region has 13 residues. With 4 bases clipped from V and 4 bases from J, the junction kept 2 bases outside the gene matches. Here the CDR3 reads CASSFSGSYEQYF. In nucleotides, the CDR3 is TGTGCCAGCAGTTTTAGCGGGAGTTACGAGCAGTACTTC.

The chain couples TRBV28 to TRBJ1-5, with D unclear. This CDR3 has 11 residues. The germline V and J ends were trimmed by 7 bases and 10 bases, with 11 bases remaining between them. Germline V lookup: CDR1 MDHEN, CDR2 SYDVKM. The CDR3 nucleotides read TGTGCCAGCAACCGGAGCGGCCCCCAGCATTTT. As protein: CASNRSGPQHF. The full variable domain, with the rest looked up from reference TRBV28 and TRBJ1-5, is DVKVTQSSRYLVKRTGEKVFLECVQDMDHENMFWYRQDPGLGLRLIYFSYDVKMKEKGDIPEGYSVSREKKERFSLILESASTNQTSMYLCASNRSGPQHFGDGTRLSIL.

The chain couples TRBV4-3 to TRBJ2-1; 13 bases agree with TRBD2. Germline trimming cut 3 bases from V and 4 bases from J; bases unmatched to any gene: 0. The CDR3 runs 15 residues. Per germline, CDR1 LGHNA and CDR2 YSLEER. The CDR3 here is CASSQGLAGYNEQFF. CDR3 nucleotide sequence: TGCGCCAGCAGCCAGGGACTAGCGGGGTACAATGAGCAGTTCTTC.

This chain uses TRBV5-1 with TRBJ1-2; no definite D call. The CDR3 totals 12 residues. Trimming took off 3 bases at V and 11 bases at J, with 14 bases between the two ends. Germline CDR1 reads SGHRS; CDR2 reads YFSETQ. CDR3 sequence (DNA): TGCGCCAGCAGCTACGGCCCCCAGGTGTACACCTTC. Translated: CASSYGPQVYTF.

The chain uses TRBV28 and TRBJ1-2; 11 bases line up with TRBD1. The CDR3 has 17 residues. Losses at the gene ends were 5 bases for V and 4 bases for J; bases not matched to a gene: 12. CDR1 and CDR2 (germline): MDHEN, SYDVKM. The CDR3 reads CASSPRTGGATVYGYTF. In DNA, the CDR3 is TGTGCCAGCAGTCCCCGGACAGGGGGCGCGACTGTCTATGGCTACACCTTC.

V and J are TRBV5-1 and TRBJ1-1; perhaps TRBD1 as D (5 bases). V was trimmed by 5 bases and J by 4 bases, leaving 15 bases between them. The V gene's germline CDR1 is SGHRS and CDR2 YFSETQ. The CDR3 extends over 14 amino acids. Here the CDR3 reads CASSLQGGSTEAFF. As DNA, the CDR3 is TGCGCCAGCAGTCTGCAGGGCGGGAGCACTGAAGCTTTCTTT.

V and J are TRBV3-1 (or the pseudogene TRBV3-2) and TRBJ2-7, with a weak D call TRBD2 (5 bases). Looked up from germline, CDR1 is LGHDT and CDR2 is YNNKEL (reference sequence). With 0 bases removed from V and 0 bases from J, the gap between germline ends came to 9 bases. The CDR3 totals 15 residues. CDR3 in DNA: TGTGCCAGCAGCCAAGAAGAAGGGAGCTCCTACGAGCAGTACTTC. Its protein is CASSQEEGSSYEQYF.